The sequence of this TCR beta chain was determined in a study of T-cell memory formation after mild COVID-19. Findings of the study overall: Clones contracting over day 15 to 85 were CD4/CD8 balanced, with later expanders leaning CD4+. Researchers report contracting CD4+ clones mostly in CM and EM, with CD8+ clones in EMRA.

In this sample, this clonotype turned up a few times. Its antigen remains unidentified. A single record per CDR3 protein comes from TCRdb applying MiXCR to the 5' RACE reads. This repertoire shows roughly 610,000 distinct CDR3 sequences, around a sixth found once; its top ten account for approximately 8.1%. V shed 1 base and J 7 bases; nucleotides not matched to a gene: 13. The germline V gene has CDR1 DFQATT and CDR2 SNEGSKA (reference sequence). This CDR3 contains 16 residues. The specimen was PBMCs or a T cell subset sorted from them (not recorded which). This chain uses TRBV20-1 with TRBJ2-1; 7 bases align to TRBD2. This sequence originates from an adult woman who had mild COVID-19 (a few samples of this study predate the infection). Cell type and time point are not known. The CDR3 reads CSARGKSGAALNEQFF. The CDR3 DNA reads TGCAGTGCTAGAGGGAAGAGCGGGGCCGCCTTAAATGAGCAGTTCTTC.